The entry below gives a single T cell receptor (beta chain) sequence along with its context. This record comes from a study of T cell changes during pregnancy in multiple sclerosis. Only in-frame clones appear in the TCRdb table, and some are missing; sequencing was by immunoSEQ multiplex PCR. The sample lists roughly 30,000 clones, approximately 91% occurring once. V shed 3 bases and J 3 bases; nucleotides not matched to a gene: 6. The CDR3 sequence is 15 residues long. The germline V gene encodes CDR1 LNHDA and CDR2 SQIVND (reference sequence). The chain links TRBV19 to TRBJ2-3, with 7 bases aligning to TRBD2. This clonotype originated in a female donor in good health, enrolled as a control in a pregnancy study. The sample consisted of CD4+ T cells from peripheral blood mononuclear cells, taken in the first trimester of pregnancy. CDR3 sequence reads: CASSMRSAGTDTQYF. The CDR3 DNA is TGTGCCAGTAGTATGCGGTCAGCGGGAACAGATACGCAGTATTTT. The full variable domain, with the rest looked up from reference TRBV19 and TRBJ2-3, is DGGITQSPKYLFRKEGQNVTLSCEQNLNHDAMYWYRQDPGQGLRLIYYSQIVNDFQKGDIAEGYSVSREKKESFPLTVTSAQKNPTAFYLCASSMRSAGTDTQYFGPGTRLTVL.